This T cell receptor (beta chain) was observed in a study of T-cell reconstitution after alpha-beta-depleted transplantation in children. It was with unique molecular identifiers that the TCRbeta library was prepared. MiXCR was run by TCRdb on the PCR reads, yielding one entry per CDR3 protein. The sample has a few hundred thousand distinct CDR3 sequences, around 16% seen once. The V segment lost 4 bases and the J segment 7 bases; nucleotides outside the gene matches: 6. The CDR3 is made up of 14 amino acids. The germline gives CDR1 SGHRS, CDR2 YFSETQ. This clonotype showed up just a few times. J is TRBJ1-3 and V is TRBV5-1; 9 bases are a match to TRBD1. This clonotype was sampled from a human donor who donated a stem cell graft to a child with acute lymphoblastic leukemia. The material was PBMCs from the stem cell graft donor, obtained from the stem cell graft. The CDR3 DNA is TGCGCCAGCAGCGAACAGGGGGCCGAGAACACCATATATTTT. Translating gives CASSEQGAENTIYF.